This T cell receptor (beta chain) was identified in a study of vaccination effects on CD4 cells after COVID-19 (dated 2022 in TCRdb). As for the study more broadly: To identify antigen-specific CD4+ T cell clonotypes by their expansion, the ViraFEST assay first stimulated PBMC with viral peptide pools and then applied TCR sequencing. Across the study, the median time from the second dose to post-vaccine sampling was 72 days (range 14 to 241). Each well held around 2 million PBMC cultured in IMDM containing approximately 5% human AB serum, roughly 9.6 IU/ml IL-2 and gentamicin, along with 8 to 10 ug/ml peptides. In both COVID-19 convalescent patients and infection-naive vaccine recipients, the study compared SARS-CoV-2 spike-specific CD4+ TCR repertoires from before mRNA vaccination with those from after it. A total of 9 to 11 COVID-19 convalescent patients and a handful of SARS-CoV-2-naive healthy vaccine recipients were included in the full study. In the study, cultures from other donors were sequenced using the Oncomine TCR Beta short-read assay on an Illumina iSeq 100. Study-wide conclusions, independent of this receptor: Among healthy vaccine recipients, nearly all vaccine-induced clones were SARS-CoV-2 mono-reactive, and just 1 of 255 was cross-reactive with common cold coronaviruses. Clones induced by infection and clones induced by vaccination both contracted markedly at late timepoints after vaccination, which fits with T cell responses waning over time. Only a small number of convalescent patients were included, and no early post-infection timepoints were available, which limited the study.

Details on this clone: Its antigen specificity is not known. Per-base qualities were not stored, and no clone one base away is much larger.

V loses 6 bases of germline sequence and J loses 7 bases, and the interval between the two ends is 10 bases. CDR1 and CDR2 are read off the germline V gene (reference sequence) as DFQATT and SNEGSKA. The CDR3 measures 11 amino acids from cysteine to phenylalanine. The sequence is cut down to CDR3 DNA, 33 bases in frame from base 1. After 10 days of culture, CD4+ T cells were isolated with the EasySep CD4+ T cell isolation kit. Participants received two doses of either the BNT162b2 or the mRNA-1273 mRNA SARS-CoV-2 vaccine. None of the healthy vaccine recipients had a prior SARS-CoV-2 infection, which was confirmed by nucleocapsid antibody tests that came back negative both before and after vaccination. On days 3 and 7, half of the culture medium was replaced with fresh IL-2-containing medium. Each peptide stimulation condition was cultured in triplicate wells unless otherwise noted. Using Ficoll-Paque Plus gradient centrifugation, PBMC were separated from whole blood and then either used fresh or cryopreserved at -140C. Genomic DNA was extracted from cultured CD4+ T cells with the QIAamp micro DNA kit.

The protocol used for the library was the immunoSEQ multiplex PCR assay. DNA from the cultured, isolated CD4+ T cells was subjected to TCR beta CDR3 sequencing. The original pipeline was this. Non-productive TCR sequences were removed and reads were trimmed to the CDR3 region, keeping CDR3s of at least 7 amino acids. Antigen-specific clonotypes were identified using the MANAFEST web app by comparison of expansion in peptide wells against reference cultures. For clones to be considered positive, expansion at FDR<0.05 versus reference and all other wells, an odds ratio above 5, and a frequency above 0.1% in two replicate wells were required. A clonotype was called cross-reactive if it was significantly expanded both in SARS-CoV-2 spike wells and in at least one common cold coronavirus spike condition. Levenshtein distance calculated with the stringdist R package was used to assess CDR3 similarity, and unrooted trees were constructed with ape in R 3.6.1. TCRdb stores this immuneACCESS table with in-frame sequences only. Part of the clones is absent; in the studies checked, under half of the shortfall reflects unresolved V genes, and no reason is known for the rest. V, J and clone size are taken as reported in that table, and D and trimming were inferred from the DNA itself. The sample records tens of thousands of clones, just under 75% of which are singletons. Jointly, the top ten make up under 2.5% of the sample.

This TCR was recovered from a human donor who received a COVID-19 vaccine. Sequencing used CD4+ T cells from PBMCs cultured without peptide, obtained after COVID-19 vaccination. The V and J segments used are TRBV20-1 and TRBJ2-1; TRBD2 could be the D gene, as 5 bases match. The encoded CDR3 is CSAQRRNEQFF. The sequence in DNA is TGCAGTGCCCAACGGAGGAATGAGCAGTTCTTC.